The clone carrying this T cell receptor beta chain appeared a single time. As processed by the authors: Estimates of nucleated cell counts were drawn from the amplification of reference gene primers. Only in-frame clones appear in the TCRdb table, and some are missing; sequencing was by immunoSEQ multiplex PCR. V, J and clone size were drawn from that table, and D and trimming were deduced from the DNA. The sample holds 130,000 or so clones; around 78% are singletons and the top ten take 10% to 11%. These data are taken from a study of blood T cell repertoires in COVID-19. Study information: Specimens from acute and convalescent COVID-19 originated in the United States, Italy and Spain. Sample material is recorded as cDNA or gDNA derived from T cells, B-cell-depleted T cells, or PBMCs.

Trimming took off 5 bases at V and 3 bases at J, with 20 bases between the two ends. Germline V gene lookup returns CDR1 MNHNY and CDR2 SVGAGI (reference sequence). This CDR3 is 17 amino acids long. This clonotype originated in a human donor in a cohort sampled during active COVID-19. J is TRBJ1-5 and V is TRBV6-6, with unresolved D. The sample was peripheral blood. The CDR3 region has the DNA TGTGCCAGCAGTCCTATATCATCCCGACAATACAATCAGCCCCAGCATTTT. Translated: CASSPISSRQYNQPQHF.